This TCR beta chain was sequenced in a study of CD4 and CD8 cells across lung adenocarcinoma regions (dated by TCRdb to 2017 to 2018). Context from the whole study: The study examined intratumor heterogeneity of the T cell receptor repertoire by comparing tumor centers with tumor margins.

Libraries were made using PCR. The reads were generated on a HiSeq X Ten. TCRdb trimmed the raw reads at Q25, called clones with MiXCR and kept productive beta chains. Each record represents a unique CDR3 protein, reported with the most common genes and DNA among its rows. This sample is represented by just over 20,000 distinct CDR3 sequences; approximately 52% of them were singletons. The top ten clonotypes cover around 23% of the sample. By share, this clonotype ranks as large (0.1 to 1%). The antigen it binds to is not known. Base qualities are not recorded, but no much larger clone differs from it by a single base. The donors were patients who had localized lung adenocarcinoma, which is a subtype of non-small cell lung cancer. Samples were obtained from the centers of localized lung adenocarcinomas. For TCR repertoire analysis, CD8+ T cells from tumor tissue were profiled apart from CD4+ T cells.

Sequencing was done on a sample of CD8+ T cells from the center of a lung tumor. Taken with the paper, the label for cell subset or site translates to: tumor center region. This receptor was obtained from a female donor with lung adenocarcinoma. The CD4 and CD8 labels of this study may be unreliable.

The CDR3 amino acid sequence is: CASSPHRDRAKNIQYF. DNA sequence: TGTGCCAGCAGCCCCCACCGGGACAGGGCCAAAAACATTCAGTACTTC. This receptor chain uses TRBV6-6 and TRBJ2-4, with 8 middle bases fitting TRBD1. According to the germline V gene (reference sequence), CDR1 reads MNHNY and CDR2 reads SVGAGI. The CDR3 runs 16 residues from the cysteine to the phenylalanine. This entry keeps only the CDR3 DNA: 48 bases, framed from base 1. V has 6 bases trimmed and J has 1 base trimmed; junction bases matching no gene number 8.